Following are 30 T cell receptor beta chains from one sample sequenced in a study of blood T cell repertoires in COVID-19. The table came from immunoSEQ multiplex PCR; TCRdb's copy has only in-frame clones and leaves some out. The sample has some 320,000 clones, 89% seen once; the top ten hold over 8.5%. The sample comprised peripheral blood. The receptors shown here come from a woman in her 30s with COVID-19, enrolled during active disease.

This clone has a handful of counts. V gene TRBV10-1 combines with J gene TRBJ1-1; the match to TRBD1 covers 9 bases. Unmatched junction bases numbered 9, after V lost 5 bases and J lost 5 bases. The CDR3 spans 15 residues. Looked up from germline, CDR1 is WNHNN and CDR2 is SYGVQD (reference sequence). The CDR3 DNA is TGCGCCAGCAGTAGGGGACAGGGAATGGATACTGAAGCTTTCTTT. Translating gives CASSRGQGMDTEAFF.

J is TRBJ2-7 and V is TRBV5-8; 7 bases match TRBD1. Germline V CDR1 and CDR2: SGHTS, YDEGEE. The V segment lost 4 bases and the J segment 4 bases; nucleotides outside the gene matches: 11. The CDR3 has 15 amino acids. The CDR3 bases are TGTGCCAGCAGCCTTCCGGGACAGAGTATTTACGAGCAGTACTTC. This encodes CASSLPGQSIYEQYF.

In the case of this clone: The junction departs from germline at one end; a sequencing error may be responsible. V gene TRBV3-1 (or the pseudogene TRBV3-2) combines with J gene TRBJ2-5; D not certain. The CDR3 loop spans 12 amino acids. The germline V gene encodes CDR1 LGHDT and CDR2 YNNKEL (reference sequence). CDR3 loop: CAISNPKETQYF. In DNA form, the CDR3 reads TGTGCCATCAGCAACCCTAAAGAGACCCAGTACTTC.

The chain has TRBV3-1 (or the pseudogene TRBV3-2) and TRBJ2-2, with D possibly TRBD2 on 7 matching bases. This CDR3 is built from 16 residues. Trimming took off 4 bases at V and 8 bases at J, with 20 bases between the two ends. Per the germline V gene, CDR1 is LGHDT and CDR2 is YNNKEL (reference sequence). The CDR3 protein is CASSRTGGALVGELFF. CDR3 bases: TGTGCCAGCAGCCGGACGGGGGGCGCGCTGGTGGGGGAGCTGTTTTTT.

The rearrangement joins TRBV5-5 to TRBJ2-7; no clear D gene. V was shortened by 2 bases and J by 7 bases, with 10 bases between the two germline ends. The CDR3 covers 12 residues. Looked up from germline, CDR1 is SGHKS and CDR2 is YYEKEE (reference sequence). For the CDR3, the DNA is TGTGCCAGCAGCTTATCGGTTCGGGAGCAGTACTTC. As protein: CASSLSVREQYF.

The V and J genes are TRBV5-1 and TRBJ1-1; possibly TRBD1 for D (5 bases). The CDR3 spans 11 residues. The V gene's germline CDR1 is SGHRS and CDR2 YFSETQ. V lost 5 bases, J lost 10 bases, and 12 bases lay in between. CDR3 in amino acids: CASRETGGAFF. The CDR3 coding sequence is TGCGCCAGCAGAGAAACGGGGGGAGCTTTCTTT. Variable domain in full (rest from reference TRBV5-1 and TRBJ1-1): KAGVTQTPRYLIKTRGQQVTLSCSPISGHRSVSWYQQTPGQGLQFLFEYFSETQRNKGNFPGRFSGRQFSNSRSEMNVSTLELGDSALYLCASRETGGAFFGQGTRLTVV.

The chain recombines TRBV5-1 with TRBJ2-3; 15 bases agree with TRBD2. Trimming took 4 bases from V and 6 from J; bases not matched to a gene: 9. This CDR3 is built from 17 residues. Germline CDR1 is SGHRS and CDR2 is YFSETQ. This CDR3 reads CASSPGLAGGRADTQYF. As DNA, the CDR3 is TGCGCCAGCAGCCCGGGACTAGCGGGGGGAAGGGCCGATACGCAGTATTTT.

This chain uses TRBV27 with TRBJ1-2, with D perhaps TRBD1 (6 bases). The CDR3 consists of 14 residues. CDR1 MNHEY and CDR2 SMNVEV come from the germline V gene (reference sequence). Trimming shortened V by 3 bases and J by 3 bases, and 11 bases separated the two germline ends. DNA of the CDR3: TGTGCCAGCAGTTTTACAGGGAGCCACTATGGCTACACCTTC. Translating it yields CASSFTGSHYGYTF.

The chain couples TRBV9 to TRBJ1-1; D is possibly TRBD1 (5 bases). Germline-derived CDR1 and CDR2 are SGDLS and YYNGEE. This CDR3 spans 14 amino acids. The germline V and J ends were trimmed by 1 base and 4 bases, with 11 bases remaining between them. CDR3 sequence (DNA): TGTGCCAGCAGCGTATTAGGGACTATCACTGAAGCTTTCTTT. This sequence encodes CASSVLGTITEAFF.

The gene calls are TRBV5-1 and TRBJ1-1, with 8 bases lining up with TRBD1. The trim removed 4 bases at V and 1 base at J, leaving 3 bases unmatched. Germline lookup yields CDR1 SGHRS and CDR2 YFSETQ. This CDR3 region has 14 residues. This CDR3 is CASSPGQGNTEAFF. CDR3 DNA sequence: TGCGCCAGCAGCCCCGGACAGGGGAACACTGAAGCTTTCTTT.

This chain uses TRBV28 with TRBJ1-2; D may be TRBD1 (5 bases). The CDR3 is 17 residues long. V lost 3 bases to trimming and J lost 7 bases, with 24 bases between them. The germline V gene encodes CDR1 MDHEN and CDR2 SYDVKM. Here the CDR3 reads CASSFIGQGFPTGGYTF. CDR3 in DNA: TGTGCCAGCAGTTTCATCGGGCAGGGTTTCCCAACGGGTGGCTACACCTTC.

This clone was observed once. V is TRBV28 and J is TRBJ1-2; D is perhaps TRBD1 (6 bases). Germline lookup yields CDR1 MDHEN and CDR2 SYDVKM. The CDR3 sequence is 12 residues long. The ends were cut back, 7 bases at V and 6 bases at J, with 12 bases in the middle. CDR3 sequence reads: CASTDHRDGYTF. CDR3 sequence (DNA): TGTGCCAGCACCGACCACAGGGATGGCTACACCTTC.

This clone was observed a handful of times. V is TRBV6-5 and J is TRBJ1-2; tentatively, D is TRBD1 (5 bases). From germline, CDR1 is MNHEY and CDR2 SVGAGI. This CDR3 has 12 residues. V lost 6 bases and J 7 bases, leaving 12 bases between the germline ends. The CDR3 is CASRRGTFGYTF. In DNA form, the CDR3 reads TGTGCCAGCAGGCGGGGGACCTTTGGCTACACCTTC.

The chain carries TRBV5-4 and TRBJ2-7; D perhaps matches TRBD2 (6 bases). Germline V lookup: CDR1 SGHNT, CDR2 YYREEE (reference sequence). The CDR3 is 17 amino acids. V was trimmed by 0 bases and J by 2 bases, leaving 18 bases between them. The CDR3 spells CASSLASGGAATYEQYF. The CDR3 coding sequence is TGTGCCAGCAGCTTGGCCAGCGGCGGGGCAGCTACCTACGAGCAGTACTTC.

The chain has TRBV12-5 and TRBJ2-7, with D possibly TRBD2 on 5 matching bases. The ends were cut back, 5 bases at V and 7 bases at J, with 24 bases in the middle. Germline-derived CDR1 and CDR2 are LGHNT and FRNRAP. This CDR3 comprises 16 residues. The chain's CDR3 is CASGTDLAVVSKEQYF. The CDR3 bases are TGTGCTAGTGGTACTGATCTAGCCGTTGTATCTAAGGAGCAGTACTTC. Using reference TRBV12-5 and TRBJ2-7 for the parts outside the CDR3, the full variable domain is DARVTQTPRHKVTEMGQEVTMRCQPILGHNTVFWYRQTMMQGLELLAYFRNRAPLDDSGMPKDRFSAEMPDATLATLKIQPSEPRDSAVYFCASGTDLAVVSKEQYFGPGTRLTVT.

The chain joins TRBV11-2 to TRBJ1-4; D may be TRBD1 (6 bases). Germline V lookup: CDR1 SGHAT, CDR2 FQNNGV. The ends were cut back, 6 bases at V and 8 bases at J, with 10 bases in the middle. The CDR3 loop spans 12 amino acids. CDR3 in DNA: TGTGCCAGCAGATCCAGGGGAGAAAAACTGTTTTTT. Its protein is CASRSRGEKLFF. Filled out from reference TRBV11-2 and TRBJ1-4, the complete variable domain reads EAGVAQSPRYKIIEKRQSVAFWCNPISGHATLYWYQQILGQGPKLLIQFQNNGVVDDSQLPKDRFSAERLKGVDSTLKIQPAKLEDSAVYLCASRSRGEKLFFGSGTQLSVL.

The V call is TRBV7-2, the J call TRBJ1-6; no definite D call. The CDR3 extends over 15 amino acids. Trimming took 3 bases from V and 10 from J, leaving 16 bases between them. Germline CDR1 SGHTA, CDR2 FQGNSA. CDR3 nucleotides: TGTGCCAGCAGCTTCCGGAACCCCGGCAGGTCACCCCTCCACTTT. Translated: CASSFRNPGRSPLHF.

J is TRBJ2-7 and V is TRBV19; TRBD1 aligns across 8 bases. This CDR3 has 14 amino acids. CDR1 is LNHDA, CDR2 SQIVND, per germline (reference sequence). V trimming: 7 bases; J trimming: 2 bases; junction bases outside the gene matches: 7. CDR3 DNA: TGTGCCAGTACCCTGACAGGGGCCCCCTACGAGCAGTACTTC. Translated, it gives CASTLTGAPYEQYF.

The J gene is TRBJ2-3, the V gene TRBV7-8; D is possibly TRBD1 (5 bases). Germline V gene sequence: CDR1 SGHVS, CDR2 FQNEAQ. The CDR3 is 14 residues long. V lost 8 bases to trimming and J lost 5 bases, with 17 bases between them. The CDR3 region is CASLPQGPQDTQYF. The CDR3 DNA sequence: TGTGCCAGCCTCCCTCAGGGTCCCCAAGATACGCAGTATTTT.

The rearrangement joins TRBV12-3 or TRBV12-4 to TRBJ1-5; 10 positions agree with TRBD1. This CDR3 comprises 13 residues. V was clipped by 6 bases and J by 7 bases; unmatched bases: 3. CDR3 region: CASRDRGSQPQHF. In DNA, the CDR3 is TGTGCCAGCAGGGACAGGGGGTCCCAGCCCCAGCATTTT.

The chain joins TRBV28 to TRBJ2-3; a possible D gene is TRBD1 (6 bases). Trimming left V 4 bases short and J 4 bases short, with 15 bases between. Germline V CDR1 and CDR2: MDHEN, SYDVKM. The CDR3 extends over 15 amino acids. The CDR3 DNA is TGTGCCAGCAGTTGGCTCGGACAGATTTCAGATACGCAGTATTTT. Translated: CASSWLGQISDTQYF.

The rearrangement uses TRBV4-1 and TRBJ2-7; 7 bases match TRBD1. V trimming: 1 base; J trimming: 2 bases; junction bases outside the gene matches: 5. This CDR3 comprises 15 residues. CDR1 is MGHRA and CDR2 is YSYEKL in the germline V gene. The CDR3 reads CASSQGGTAAYEQYF. The CDR3 region has the DNA TGCGCCAGCAGCCAAGGAGGGACAGCGGCCTACGAGCAGTACTTC.

This clone was picked up a small number of times. V is TRBV13 and J is TRBJ1-5; unclear D gene. The CDR3 consists of 12 residues. Germline lookup yields CDR1 PRHDT and CDR2 FYEKMQ (reference sequence). V gave up 3 bases and J gave up 3 bases, with 3 bases separating them. The DNA of the CDR3 is TGTGCCAGCAGCTTCTACAATCAGCCCCAGCATTTT. It codes for CASSFYNQPQHF. The full variable domain, its missing parts supplied by reference TRBV13 and TRBJ1-5, is AAGVIQSPRHLIKEKRETATLKCYPIPRHDTVYWYQQGPGQDPQFLISFYEKMQSDKGSIPDRFSAQQFSDYHSELNMSSLELGDSALYFCASSFYNQPQHFGDGTRLSIL.

This rearrangement joins TRBV7-8 to TRBJ2-3; TRBD1 matches 10 bases. Trimming cost V 1 base and J 2 bases; bases outside gene matches: 9. Germline V lookup: CDR1 SGHVS, CDR2 FQNEAQ. The CDR3 is 18 amino acids. CDR3 in amino acids: CASSLVSGTGDLTDTQYF. The CDR3 nucleotides are TGTGCCAGCAGCTTAGTGTCCGGGACAGGGGATCTCACAGATACGCAGTATTTT.

This clone was observed once. This sample also contains other DNA sequences that code for the same CDR3. The chain employs TRBV12-3 or TRBV12-4 and TRBJ1-2, with TRBD1 identical over 8 bases. The J segment lost 4 bases and the V segment lost 5 bases, leaving 3 bases of the junction unmatched. The CDR3 loop spans 13 amino acids. For the CDR3, the DNA is TGTGCCAGCAGTCCAGGGGGCAGCTATGGCTACACCTTC. It translates to CASSPGGSYGYTF.

This chain joins TRBV6-4 and TRBJ1-4; perhaps TRBD1 as D (6 bases). CDR1 is MRHNA, CDR2 SNTAGT, per germline. V was pared by 1 base and J by 3 bases, with 9 bases between. The CDR3 runs to 15 residues. Written as DNA, the CDR3 is TGTGCCAGCAGTGACTACAGGGACGCTAATGAAAAACTGTTTTTT. It encodes CASSDYRDANEKLFF.

The J gene is TRBJ2-5, the V gene TRBV7-9; unclear D gene. The CDR3 extends over 14 amino acids. Germline lookup yields CDR1 SEHNR and CDR2 FQNEAQ (reference sequence). V lost 6 bases to trimming and J lost 2 bases, with 13 bases between them. The CDR3 bases are TGTGCCAGCAGTCGAGCAAGTATACAAGAGACCCAGTACTTC. It encodes CASSRASIQETQYF.

The V and J genes are TRBV11-2 and TRBJ1-5, with D uncertain. The CDR3 runs 13 residues. V lost 3 bases to trimming and J lost 3 bases, with 6 bases between them. Germline CDR1 is SGHAT and CDR2 is FQNNGV. The CDR3 is CASSFAVNQPQHF. In nucleotides, the CDR3 is TGTGCCAGCAGCTTTGCGGTCAATCAGCCCCAGCATTTT.

The chain couples TRBV27 to TRBJ1-5; 8 nucleotides agree with TRBD1. Looked up from germline, CDR1 is MNHEY and CDR2 is SMNVEV (reference sequence). J was trimmed by 4 bases and V by 2 bases; bases with no gene match: 4. CDR3 size: 15 residues. CDR3 DNA sequence: TGTGCCAGCAGTTTACGACAGGGGCTTAATCAGCCCCAGCATTTT. Its translation is CASSLRQGLNQPQHF.

V gene TRBV5-4 combines with J gene TRBJ1-3; TRBD1 might be the D (6 bases). Trimming shortened V by 3 bases and J by 0 bases, and 16 bases separated the two germline ends. Looked up from germline, CDR1 is SGHNT and CDR2 is YYREEE (reference sequence). This CDR3 has 17 residues. In nucleotides, the CDR3 is TGTGCCAGCAGCTACGCACGCAGGGGCTTCTCTGGAAACACCATATATTTT. It translates to CASSYARRGFSGNTIYF.